A single T cell receptor (beta chain) is shown here with its context. What it recognizes is unknown. This specimen comes from a study of T cells in localized non-small cell lung cancer. General study points: Adjacent lung held a median approximately 57 of the top 100 tumor clones.

This CDR3 region has 14 residues. Germline lookup yields CDR1 ENHRY and CDR2 SYGVKD. The V end was cut by 0 bases, the J end by 8 bases, with 13 bases between. The repertoire was sequenced with immunoSEQ multiplex PCR; TCRdb's copy has only in-frame clones and lacks some. The table includes some 30,000 clones, around 84% detected once. V usage is TRBV10-3 and J usage is TRBJ1-2; D is perhaps TRBD1 (5 bases). This receptor was identified in a male donor older than 55 with stage III lung adenocarcinoma. The sequencing used peripheral blood, collected before any cancer treatment. The CDR3: CAISESPGPRGYTF. As DNA, the CDR3 is TGTGCCATCAGTGAGTCTCCGGGACCCCGAGGCTACACCTTC.